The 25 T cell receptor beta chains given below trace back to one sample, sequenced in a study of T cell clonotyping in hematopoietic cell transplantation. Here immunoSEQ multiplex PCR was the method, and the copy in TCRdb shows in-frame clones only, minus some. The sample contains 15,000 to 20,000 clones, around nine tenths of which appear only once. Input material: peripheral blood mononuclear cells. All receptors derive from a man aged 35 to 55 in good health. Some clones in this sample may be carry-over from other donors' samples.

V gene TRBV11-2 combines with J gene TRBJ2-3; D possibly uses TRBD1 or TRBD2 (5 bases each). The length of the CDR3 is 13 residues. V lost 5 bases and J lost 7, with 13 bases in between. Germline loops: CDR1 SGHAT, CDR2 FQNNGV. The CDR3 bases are TGTGCCAGCAGCCCGCCGGGACCACATACGCAGTATTTT. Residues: CASSPPGPHTQYF.

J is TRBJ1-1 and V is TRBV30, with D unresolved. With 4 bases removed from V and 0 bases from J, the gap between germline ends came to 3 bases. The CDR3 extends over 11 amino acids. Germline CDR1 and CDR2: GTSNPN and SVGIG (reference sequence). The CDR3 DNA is TGTGCCTGGATGGTGAACACTGAAGCTTTCTTT. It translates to CAWMVNTEAFF.

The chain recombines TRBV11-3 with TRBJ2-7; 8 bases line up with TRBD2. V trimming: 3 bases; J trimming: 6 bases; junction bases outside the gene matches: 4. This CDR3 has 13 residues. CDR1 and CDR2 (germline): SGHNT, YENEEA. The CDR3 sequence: CASSLPGGGEQYF. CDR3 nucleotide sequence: TGTGCCAGCAGCTTGCCCGGGGGGGGCGAGCAGTACTTC.

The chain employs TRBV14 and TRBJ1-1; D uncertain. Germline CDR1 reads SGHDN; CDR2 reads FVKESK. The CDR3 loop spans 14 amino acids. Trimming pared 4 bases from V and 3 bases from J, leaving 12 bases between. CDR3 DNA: TGTGCCAGCAGCCCCGGGCTTTGGGACACTGAAGCTTTCTTT. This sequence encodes CASSPGLWDTEAFF.

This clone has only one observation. The DNA for the CDR3 is TGTGCCAGTAGCCTCCGGGACAGGTCTACTGAAGCTTTCTTT. It specifies CASSLRDRSTEAFF. The V and J genes are TRBV19 and TRBJ1-1; TRBD1 matches at 8 bases. The CDR3 covers 14 residues. V trimming: 6 bases; J trimming: 5 bases; junction bases outside the gene matches: 8. The germline CDR1 and CDR2 sequences are LNHDA and SQIVND (reference sequence).

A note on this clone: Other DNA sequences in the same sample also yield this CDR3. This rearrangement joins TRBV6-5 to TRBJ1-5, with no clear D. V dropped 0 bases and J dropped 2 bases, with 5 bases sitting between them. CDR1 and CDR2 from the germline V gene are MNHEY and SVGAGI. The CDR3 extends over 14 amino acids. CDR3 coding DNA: TGTGCCAGCAGTTACTCTGGGGGCAATCAGCCCCAGCATTTT. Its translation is CASSYSGGNQPQHF.

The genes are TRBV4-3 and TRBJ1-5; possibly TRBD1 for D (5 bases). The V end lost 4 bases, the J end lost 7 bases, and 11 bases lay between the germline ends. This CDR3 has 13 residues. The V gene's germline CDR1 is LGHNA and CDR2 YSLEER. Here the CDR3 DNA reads TGCGCCAGCAGCCCCCAGAGGGGACAGCCCCAGCATTTT. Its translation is CASSPQRGQPQHF.

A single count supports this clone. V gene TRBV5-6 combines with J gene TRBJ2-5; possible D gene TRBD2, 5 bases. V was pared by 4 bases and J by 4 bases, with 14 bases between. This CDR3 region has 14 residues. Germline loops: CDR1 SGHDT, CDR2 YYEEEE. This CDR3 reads CASSPIDYGETQYF. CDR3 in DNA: TGTGCCAGCAGCCCGATCGACTACGGAGAGACCCAGTACTTC. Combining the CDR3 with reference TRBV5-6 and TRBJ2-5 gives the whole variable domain DAGVTQSPTHLIKTRGQQVTLRCSPKSGHDTVSWYQQALGQGPQFIFQYYEEEERQRGNFPDRFSGHQFPNYSSELNVNALLLGDSALYLCASSPIDYGETQYFGPGTRLLVL.

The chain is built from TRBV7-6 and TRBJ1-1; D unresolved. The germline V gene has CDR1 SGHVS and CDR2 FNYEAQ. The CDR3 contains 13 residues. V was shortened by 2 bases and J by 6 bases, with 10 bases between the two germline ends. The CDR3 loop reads CASSLRNEAEAFF. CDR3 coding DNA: TGTGCCAGCAGCTTAAGGAATGAGGCTGAAGCTTTCTTT. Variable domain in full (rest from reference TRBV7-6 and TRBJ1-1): GAGVSQSPRYKVTKRGQDVALRCDPISGHVSLYWYRQALGQGPEFLTYFNYEAQQDKSGLPNDRFSAERPEGSISTLTIQRTEQRDSAMYRCASSLRNEAEAFFGQGTRLTVV.

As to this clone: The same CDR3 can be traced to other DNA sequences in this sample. The CDR3 sequence is CASSVGDTSSYEQYF. CDR3 DNA: TGTGCCAGCAGCGTCGGTGATACGAGCTCCTACGAGCAGTACTTC. The chain combines TRBV9 with TRBJ2-7; no reliable D call. This CDR3 has 15 amino acids. CDR1 is SGDLS and CDR2 is YYNGEE in the germline V gene. V was shortened by 2 bases and J by 0 bases, with 12 bases between the two germline ends.

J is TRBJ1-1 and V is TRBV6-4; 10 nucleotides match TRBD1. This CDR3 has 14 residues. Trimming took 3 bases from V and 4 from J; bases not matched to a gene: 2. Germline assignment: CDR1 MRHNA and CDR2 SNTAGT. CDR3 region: CASSERTGGTEAFF. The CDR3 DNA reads TGTGCCAGCAGTGAGAGGACAGGGGGCACTGAAGCTTTCTTT.

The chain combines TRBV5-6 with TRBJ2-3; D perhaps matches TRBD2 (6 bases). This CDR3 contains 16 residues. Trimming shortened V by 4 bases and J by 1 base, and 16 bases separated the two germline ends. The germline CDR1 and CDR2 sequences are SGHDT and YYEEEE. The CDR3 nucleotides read TGTGCCAGCAGCCGTTGGGGGGAATCCGGCACAGATACGCAGTATTTT. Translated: CASSRWGESGTDTQYF.

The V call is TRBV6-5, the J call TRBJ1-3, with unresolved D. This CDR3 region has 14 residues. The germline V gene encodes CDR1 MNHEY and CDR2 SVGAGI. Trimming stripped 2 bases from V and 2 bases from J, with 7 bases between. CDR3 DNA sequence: TGTGCCAGCAGTTACGGGAGCCCTGGAAACACCATATATTTT. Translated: CASSYGSPGNTIYF.

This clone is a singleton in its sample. CDR3 DNA: TGTGCCTGGAGCCCCCTTGGAAACACCATATATTTT. Its translation is CAWSPLGNTIYF. V and J are TRBV30 and TRBJ1-3; D remains unclear. Trimming took 3 bases from V and 3 from J, leaving 6 bases between them. CDR3 length equals 12 residues. Germline V gene lookup returns CDR1 GTSNPN and CDR2 SVGIG (reference sequence).

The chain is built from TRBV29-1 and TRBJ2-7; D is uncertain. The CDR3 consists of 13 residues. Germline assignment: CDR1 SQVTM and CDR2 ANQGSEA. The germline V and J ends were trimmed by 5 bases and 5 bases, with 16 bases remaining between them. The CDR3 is CSVSPTIGDEQYF. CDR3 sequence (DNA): TGCAGCGTTTCCCCTACAATTGGGGACGAGCAGTACTTC.

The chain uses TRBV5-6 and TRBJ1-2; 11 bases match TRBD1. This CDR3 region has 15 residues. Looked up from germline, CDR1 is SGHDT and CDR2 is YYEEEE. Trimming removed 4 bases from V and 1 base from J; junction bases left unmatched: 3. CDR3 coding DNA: TGTGCCAGCAGCGGGGGACAGGGGGGTAACTATGGCTACACCTTC. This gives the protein CASSGGQGGNYGYTF.

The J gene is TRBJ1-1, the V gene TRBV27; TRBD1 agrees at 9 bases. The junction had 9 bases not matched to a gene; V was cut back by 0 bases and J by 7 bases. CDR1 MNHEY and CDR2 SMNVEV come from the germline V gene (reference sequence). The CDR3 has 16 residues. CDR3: CASSLSADRGRNEAFF. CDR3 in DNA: TGTGCCAGCAGTTTATCCGCGGACAGGGGAAGAAATGAAGCTTTCTTT.

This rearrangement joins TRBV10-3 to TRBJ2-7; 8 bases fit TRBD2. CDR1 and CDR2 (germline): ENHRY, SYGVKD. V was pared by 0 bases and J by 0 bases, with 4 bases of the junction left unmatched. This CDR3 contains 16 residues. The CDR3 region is CAISESKRGPSYEQYF. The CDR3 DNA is TGTGCCATCAGTGAGTCGAAGCGGGGGCCCTCCTACGAGCAGTACTTC.

CDR3 sequence (DNA): TGCGCCAGCAGCCAAGAAACAGGGGAAGGAAACACCATATATTTT. This translates into CASSQETGEGNTIYF. The chain couples TRBV4-1 to TRBJ1-3; the match to TRBD1 covers 7 bases. Germline V gives CDR1 MGHRA, CDR2 YSYEKL. CDR3 size: 15 residues. Germline trimming cut 0 bases from V and 4 bases from J; bases unmatched to any gene: 3.

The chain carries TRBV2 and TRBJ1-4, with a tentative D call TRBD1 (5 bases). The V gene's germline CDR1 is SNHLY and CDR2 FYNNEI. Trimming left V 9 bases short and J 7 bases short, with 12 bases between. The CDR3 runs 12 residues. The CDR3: CASGGDGEKLFF. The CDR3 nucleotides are TGTGCCAGTGGGGGGGACGGTGAAAAACTGTTTTTT.

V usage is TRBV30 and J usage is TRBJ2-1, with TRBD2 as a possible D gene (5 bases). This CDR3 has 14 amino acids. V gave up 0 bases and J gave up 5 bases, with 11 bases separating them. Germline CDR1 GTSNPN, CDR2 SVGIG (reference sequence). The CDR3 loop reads CAWSVGVSNNEQFF. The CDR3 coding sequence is TGTGCCTGGAGTGTCGGGGTATCGAACAATGAGCAGTTCTTC.

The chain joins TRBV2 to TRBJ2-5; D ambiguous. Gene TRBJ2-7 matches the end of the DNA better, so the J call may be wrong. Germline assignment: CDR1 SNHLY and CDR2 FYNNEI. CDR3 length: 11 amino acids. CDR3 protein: CASSSTYEQYF. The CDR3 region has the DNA TGTGCCAGCAGCTCCACCTACGAGCAGTACTTC.

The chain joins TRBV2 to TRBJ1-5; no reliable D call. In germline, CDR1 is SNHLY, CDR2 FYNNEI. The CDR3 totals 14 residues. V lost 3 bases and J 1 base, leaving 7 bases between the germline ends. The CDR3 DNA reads TGTGCCAGCAGTGAGAGGCGGAGCAATCAGCCCCAGCATTTT. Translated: CASSERRSNQPQHF.

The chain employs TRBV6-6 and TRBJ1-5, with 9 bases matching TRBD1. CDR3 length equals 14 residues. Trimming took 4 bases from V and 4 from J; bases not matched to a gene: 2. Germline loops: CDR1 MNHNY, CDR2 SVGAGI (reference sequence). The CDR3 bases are TGTGCCAGCAGTTCGGGACAGGGAAATCAGCCCCAGCATTTT. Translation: CASSSGQGNQPQHF.

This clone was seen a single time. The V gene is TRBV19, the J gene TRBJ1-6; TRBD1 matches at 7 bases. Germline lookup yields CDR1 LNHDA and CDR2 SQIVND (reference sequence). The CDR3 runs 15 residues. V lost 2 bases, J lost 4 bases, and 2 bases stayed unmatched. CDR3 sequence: CASSIRTGYNSPLHF. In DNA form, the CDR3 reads TGTGCCAGTAGTATACGGACAGGTTATAATTCACCCCTCCACTTT.